This TCR beta chain was identified in a study of control samples from healthy donors and cancer patients (TCRdb year 2020). The protocol used for the library was the immunoSEQ multiplex PCR assay. The immuneACCESS repertoire file appears here via TCRdb, limited to in-frame rearrangements. These files lack a portion of the clones; in checked studies, under half of the deficit traces to unresolved V genes, and the cause of the others is not known. The sample records approximately 70,000 clones, roughly nine tenths of which are singletons. The ten largest account for 3% to 4% of the sample. V loses 6 bases at its end and J loses 3 bases; junction bases beyond the gene matches: 4. CDR1 MRHNA and CDR2 SNTAGT were looked up in the germline V gene. The CDR3 measures 15 amino acids from cysteine to phenylalanine. The read is trimmed to its CDR3 DNA, 45 bases read in frame from base 1. In its sample, this clone was seen a few times. Its antigen has not been determined. The sample holds no much larger clone one base away, and base qualities are not on file.

The source is a woman between 45 and 65 years old in good health. What was sequenced was blood. The chain links TRBV6-4 with TRBJ2-3; 12 bases in between match TRBD2. The nucleotide sequence is given as TGTGCCAGCAGCCTACTAGCGGGAGGTACAGATACGCAGTATTTT. Its protein is CASSLLAGGTDTQYF.